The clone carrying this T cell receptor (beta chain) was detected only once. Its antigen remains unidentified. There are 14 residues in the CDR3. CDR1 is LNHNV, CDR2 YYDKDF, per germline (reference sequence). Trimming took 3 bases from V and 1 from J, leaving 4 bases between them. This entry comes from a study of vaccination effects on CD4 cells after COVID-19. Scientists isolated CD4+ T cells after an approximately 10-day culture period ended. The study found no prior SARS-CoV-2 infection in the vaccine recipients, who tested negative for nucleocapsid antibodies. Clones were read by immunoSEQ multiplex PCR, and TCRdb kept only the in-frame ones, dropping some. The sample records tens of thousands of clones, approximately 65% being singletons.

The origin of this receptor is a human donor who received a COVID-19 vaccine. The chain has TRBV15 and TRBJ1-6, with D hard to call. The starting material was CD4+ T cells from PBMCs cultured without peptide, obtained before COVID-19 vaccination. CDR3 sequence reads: CATSRSSYNSPLHF. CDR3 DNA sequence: TGTGCCACCAGCAGGTCGTCCTATAATTCACCCCTCCACTTT.